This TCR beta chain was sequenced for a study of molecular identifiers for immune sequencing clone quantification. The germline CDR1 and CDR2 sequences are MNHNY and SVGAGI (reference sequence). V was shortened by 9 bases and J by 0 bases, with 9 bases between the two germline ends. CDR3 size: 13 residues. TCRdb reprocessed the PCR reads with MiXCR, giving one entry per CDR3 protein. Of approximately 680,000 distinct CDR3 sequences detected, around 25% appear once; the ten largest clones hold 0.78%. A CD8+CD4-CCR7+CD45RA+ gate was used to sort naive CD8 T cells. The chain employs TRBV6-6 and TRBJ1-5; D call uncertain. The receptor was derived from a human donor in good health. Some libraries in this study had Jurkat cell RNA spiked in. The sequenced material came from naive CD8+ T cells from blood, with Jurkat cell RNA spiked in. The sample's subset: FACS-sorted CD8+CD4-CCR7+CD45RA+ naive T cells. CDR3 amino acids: CARSRYSNQPQHF. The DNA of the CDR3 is TGTGCCAGAAGTCGTTATAGCAATCAGCCCCAGCATTTT.